These 21 T cell receptor beta chains came from one sample sequenced in a study of CD4 T cells in relation to SARS-CoV-2 and coronaviruses. Unexposed donor CD4+ T cells date from 2011-2018, before the COVID-19 pandemic. Here immunoSEQ multiplex PCR was the method, and the copy in TCRdb shows in-frame clones only, minus some. The data contain around 65,000 clones, about 89% of them singletons. The sequenced sample was memory CD4+ T cells from PBMCs. The source is a human donor in good health.

This clone was found a few times. This chain joins TRBV4-1 and TRBJ1-3, with D unresolved. The CDR3 consists of 15 residues. The V end was cut by 0 bases, the J end by 5 bases, with 11 bases between. Germline CDR1 MGHRA, CDR2 YSYEKL. CDR3 region: CASSQDRGFRNTIYF. The CDR3, as DNA: TGCGCCAGCAGCCAAGATCGCGGTTTCAGAAACACCATATATTTT.

The chain couples TRBV18 to TRBJ2-7, with no clear D. Germline CDR1 and CDR2: KGHSH and LQKENI. Trimming left V 5 bases short and J 4 bases short, with 9 bases between. CDR3 size: 12 residues. CDR3 DNA: TGTGCCAGCTCATCGACCGAGTACGAGCAGTACTTC. It encodes CASSSTEYEQYF.

V gene TRBV5-1 combines with J gene TRBJ2-1; TRBD2 agrees at 9 bases. The trim removed 4 bases at V and 5 bases at J, leaving 7 bases unmatched. The CDR3 extends over 15 amino acids. From germline, CDR1 is SGHRS and CDR2 YFSETQ. CDR3 nucleotides: TGCGCCAGCAGCCTGGGACTAGCCGGGGACAATGAGCAGTTCTTC. Its protein is CASSLGLAGDNEQFF.

This clone has only one observation. CDR3 coding DNA: TGTGCCAGTTCGGAAAGGGGGGGTTTTGAGACCCAGTACTTC. Its translation is CASSERGGFETQYF. The rearrangement uses TRBV19 and TRBJ2-5, with a weak D call TRBD2 (7 bases). V lost 8 bases, J lost 5 bases, and 18 bases lay in between. The length of the CDR3 is 14 residues. Germline-derived CDR1 and CDR2 are LNHDA and SQIVND (reference sequence).

This sequence joins TRBV5-1 and TRBJ2-1; D may correspond to TRBD1 or TRBD2 (6 bases each). With 7 bases removed from V and 10 bases from J, the gap between germline ends came to 21 bases. Germline V lookup: CDR1 SGHRS, CDR2 YFSETQ. The CDR3 contains 14 residues. CDR3 sequence (DNA): TGCGCCAGCTGCAGGGACACCGCGGGAAGCGAGCAGTTCTTC. It translates to CASCRDTAGSEQFF.

The chain recombines TRBV19 with TRBJ2-6; 10 bases are shared with TRBD2. Germline V gene lookup returns CDR1 LNHDA and CDR2 SQIVND (reference sequence). The CDR3 runs 17 residues. Trimming cost V 7 bases and J 3 bases; bases outside gene matches: 9. In DNA, the CDR3 is TGTGCCAGTAAGAGCGGGAGGGCCGATGGTGGGGCCAACGTCCTGACTTTC. Amino acid sequence: CASKSGRADGGANVLTF. Together with reference TRBV19 and TRBJ2-6, the CDR3 gives the full variable domain: DGGITQSPKYLFRKEGQNVTLSCEQNLNHDAMYWYRQDPGQGLRLIYYSQIVNDFQKGDIAEGYSVSREKKESFPLTVTSAQKNPTAFYLCASKSGRADGGANVLTFGAGSRLTVL.

The V call is TRBV7-9, the J call TRBJ1-5; D gene ambiguous. Germline V lookup: CDR1 SEHNR, CDR2 FQNEAQ (reference sequence). V gave up 8 bases and J gave up 7 bases, with 15 bases separating them. The CDR3 length is 13 residues. The CDR3 nucleotides are TGTGCCAGCGGATTGGACGGAGACCAGCCCCAGCATTTT. Its translation: CASGLDGDQPQHF.

The chain uses TRBV2 and TRBJ1-2; no clear D gene. V was pared by 3 bases and J by 5 bases, with 13 bases between. The CDR3 covers 14 residues. Germline loops: CDR1 SNHLY, CDR2 FYNNEI. The CDR3 spells CASSEGRSGYGYTF. For the CDR3, the DNA is TGTGCCAGCAGTGAGGGAAGATCTGGGTATGGCTACACCTTC.

V and J are TRBV7-9 and TRBJ1-2, with D perhaps matching TRBD1 (6 bases). Trimming removed 0 bases from V and 7 bases from J, with 9 bases in between. CDR1 is SEHNR, CDR2 FQNEAQ, per germline (reference sequence). The CDR3 has 13 amino acids. DNA for the CDR3: TGTGCCAGCAGCTTAGCTACAGGGACTGGCTACACCTTC. The encoded protein is CASSLATGTGYTF.

The chain combines TRBV18 with TRBJ1-1; 7 bases fit TRBD1. Germline CDR1 KGHSH, CDR2 LQKENI. The ends lost 4 bases at V and 0 bases at J; junction bases unmatched: 2. The CDR3 covers 14 residues. In nucleotides, the CDR3 is TGTGCCAGCTCACTTACAGGGGTGAACACTGAAGCTTTCTTT. Amino acids: CASSLTGVNTEAFF. Supplemented by reference TRBV18 and TRBJ1-1, the full variable domain reads NAGVMQNPRHLVRRRGQEARLRCSPMKGHSHVYWYRQLPEEGLKFMVYLQKENIIDESGMPKERFSAEFPKEGPSILRIQQVVRGDSAAYFCASSLTGVNTEAFFGQGTRLTVV.

The rearrangement links TRBV3-1 (or the pseudogene TRBV3-2) to TRBJ1-2; D is unclear. The V and J ends lost 4 bases and 7 bases respectively, with 10 bases between them. Germline CDR1 reads LGHDT; CDR2 reads YNNKEL (reference sequence). The CDR3 is 12 residues long. The CDR3 DNA reads TGTGCCAGCAGCCGCGGACTCGTTGGCTACACCTTC. This encodes CASSRGLVGYTF.

The chain has TRBV7-9 and TRBJ2-3, with TRBD1 matching 9 bases. The CDR3 has 16 residues. J was trimmed by 4 bases and V by 6 bases; bases with no gene match: 11. Germline CDR1 SEHNR, CDR2 FQNEAQ (reference sequence). CDR3 in amino acids: CASRPPTGTGSDTQYF. The CDR3 DNA is TGTGCCAGCAGGCCCCCGACCGGGACAGGGTCAGATACGCAGTATTTT. Looking up the rest from reference TRBV7-9 and TRBJ2-3 gives the full variable domain: DTGVSQNPRHKITKRGQNVTFRCDPISEHNRLYWYRQTLGQGPEFLTYFQNEAQLEKSRLLSDRFSAERPKGSFSTLEIQRTEQGDSAMYLCASRPPTGTGSDTQYFGPGTRLTVL.

The CDR3 DNA follows: TGTGCCATCAGAGAAGGGACAGGGGCAGCTGACGAGCAGTACTTC. Translation gives CAIREGTGAADEQYF. The genes are TRBV10-3 and TRBJ2-7, with TRBD1 matching over 10 bases. With V trimmed by 6 bases and J by 5 bases, 10 bases remained unmatched. The germline V gene has CDR1 ENHRY and CDR2 SYGVKD. The CDR3 is 15 amino acids.

The chain is built from TRBV12-3 or TRBV12-4 and TRBJ1-1, with 8 bases lining up with TRBD1. The CDR3 length is 13 residues. V trimming: 6 bases; J trimming: 11 bases; junction bases outside the gene matches: 11. The CDR3 is CASSPSTGVTAFF. CDR3 in DNA: TGTGCCAGCAGCCCCTCGACAGGGGTGACTGCTTTCTTT.

This chain links TRBV15 with TRBJ2-5, with D unresolved. The CDR3 contains 17 residues. The V gene lost 0 bases and the J gene lost 2 bases, with 16 bases spanning the gap. Germline CDR1 reads LNHNV; CDR2 reads YYDKDF (reference sequence). The CDR3 loop reads CATSRDLPGPWQETQYF. In DNA form, the CDR3 reads TGTGCCACCAGCAGAGATCTGCCGGGCCCGTGGCAAGAGACCCAGTACTTC.

V gene TRBV4-1 combines with J gene TRBJ2-1, with D uncertain. The CDR3 consists of 14 residues. Germline V lookup: CDR1 MGHRA, CDR2 YSYEKL. Deletions cut 4 bases from V and 3 bases from J, with 10 bases between. For the CDR3, the DNA is TGCGCCAGCAGCCCTGGACGGAACTACAATGAGCAGTTCTTC. It is translated as CASSPGRNYNEQFF.

CDR3 region: CASSLVPAALSSTDTQYF. The CDR3 bases are TGTGCCAGCAGCTTAGTCCCAGCGGCCCTTTCTAGCACAGATACGCAGTATTTT. V gene TRBV7-3 combines with J gene TRBJ2-3, with D maybe TRBD2 (5 bases). The germline V gene has CDR1 SGHTA and CDR2 FQGTGA. The V and J ends lost 2 bases and 0 bases respectively, with 18 bases between them. The CDR3 totals 18 residues.

The V and J genes are TRBV2 and TRBJ2-2; D remains unclear. The CDR3 has 13 residues. Germline values: CDR1 SNHLY, CDR2 FYNNEI. V dropped 5 bases and J dropped 7 bases, with 11 bases sitting between them. CDR3 sequence: CASSPTGRGELFF. The CDR3 nucleotides read TGTGCCAGCAGTCCGACTGGGCGCGGGGAGCTGTTTTTT. Variable domain in full (rest from reference TRBV2 and TRBJ2-2): EPEVTQTPSHQVTQMGQEVILRCVPISNHLYFYWYRQILGQKVEFLVSFYNNEISEKSEIFDDQFSVERPDGSNFTLKIRSTKLEDSAMYFCASSPTGRGELFFGEGSRLTVL.

Details on this clone: Other DNA sequences in the sample encode the same CDR3. This rearrangement joins TRBV24-1 to TRBJ1-4; 8 nucleotides match TRBD1. Germline V gene sequence: CDR1 KGHDR, CDR2 SFDVKD. Trimming at V came to 2 bases and at J to 7 bases, leaving 5 bases not matched to a gene. The CDR3 has 15 amino acids. The CDR3: CATSDSGGAGEKLFF. Written as DNA, the CDR3 is TGTGCCACCAGTGATTCAGGGGGCGCTGGTGAAAAACTGTTTTTT.

J is TRBJ2-5 and V is TRBV6-1, with 8 bases that match TRBD2. This CDR3 has 16 residues. In germline, CDR1 is MNHNS, CDR2 SASEGT. Trimming took 3 bases from V and 6 from J; bases not matched to a gene: 12. The CDR3 DNA reads TGTGCCAGCAGTGACCCCCTGACTAGCGTTTCCCAGACCCAGTACTTC. Residues: CASSDPLTSVSQTQYF.

The chain employs TRBV19 and TRBJ1-6, with no clear D. The germline V and J ends were trimmed by 8 bases and 10 bases, with 15 bases remaining between them. Germline CDR1 reads LNHDA; CDR2 reads SQIVND (reference sequence). The CDR3 extends over 13 amino acids. The CDR3 reads CASGSGVRSPLHF. CDR3 nucleotides: TGTGCCAGTGGTTCCGGGGTGCGGTCACCCCTCCACTTT.